This TCR beta chain was recorded in a study of T cell responses to AZD1222 COVID-19 vaccine (dated by TCRdb to the early 2020s). Some background on the complete study: Because spike-specific TCR depth and breadth did not differ between the two schedules, AZD1222 recipients who got a second dose at roughly 4 weeks were pooled with those who got a second dose at roughly 12 weeks. TCR sequencing covered more than 230 trial participants: 200 to 220 given two doses of AZD1222 and about 26 given two doses of MenACWY control vaccine. Enrollment into the trials was organized by age into subgroups of 18-55, 56-69 and 70-plus years, and those subgroups contained about 160, 30 and 59 TCR-sequenced participants, respectively. The investigation overall reported the following: Because no day 14 peak-response samples were available, repertoires were characterized only after the peak T cell response. The 56-69-year group was small, and its depth increase did not reach significance, likely because of low power. A significant rise in spike-specific TCR breadth and depth was observed after two AZD1222 doses relative to day 0 and relative to MenACWY recipients. Most participants were white British and females outnumbered males, and the authors suggested that clonal diversity may have been underestimated. CD4 TCRs associated with the vaccine covered the entire spike protein, and the dominant responses were in regions 160-218 and 743-854. Nearly half of unique spike-specific TCRs reportedly recognized epitopes outside regions mutated in the B.1.351 and B.1.1.7 variants. Conclusions about previously exposed vaccinees are limited, since just a handful of AZD1222 recipients were seropositive for SARS-CoV-2 at baseline.

CDR1 is given as MNHNS and CDR2 as SASEGT, both from the germline V gene. The CDR3, cysteine through phenylalanine, is 14 amino acids long. The entry retains the CDR3 DNA only, 42 bases that are in frame from base 1. V and J lose 2 bases and 4 bases, and a span of 11 bases separates them. Points on this clone: Its antigen is not yet known. No base quality values were provided; no much bigger clone lies one nucleotide off.

The CDR3 regions of human TCRbeta chains were analyzed by immunosequencing. In the original analysis: TCRs in the repertoires were matched against a reference library of SARS-CoV-2-specific TCRs that had been generated with the MIRA antigen-specificity platform. Breadth was defined as the fraction of unique TCRs that were SARS-CoV-2-associated. Depth was defined as the fraction of total T cells that were SARS-CoV-2-associated. Using the MIRA data, each spike-specific TCR was mapped to the spike region that the TCR reacts to and placed in a CD4 or CD8 class. Log10-transformed breadth and depth values were compared by one-way ANOVA with Sidak's multiple comparisons tests. In its TCRdb copy, this immuneACCESS table keeps in-frame sequences only and misses some clones. Where compared with another copy, unresolved V genes explain less than half of these, and the others have no known cause. V, J and clone size derive from that table, while D and trimming were established from the DNA sequence. For this sample the table gives about 160,000 clones, of which 80% to 90% were detected only once. Approximately 6.9% of the sample lies in the top ten.

Taken with the paper, the label for time point translates to: baseline before first vaccination. The vaccinee samples were drawn from two UK trials, COV001 and COV002, one of which was a single-blind randomized controlled phase 2/3 trial testing AZD1222 (ChAdOx1 nCoV-19) in healthy adults. For TCRbeta chain sequencing, PBMC samples were collected from trial participants at day 0 and at day 28 after the second dose. The chain is assembled from TRBV6-1 and TRBJ2-5, with no confidently assigned D gene. The sample here was peripheral blood, taken on day 0 of AZD1222 vaccination. The TCR originated in an adult in good health. CDR3 region: CASSEFASGETQYF. The nucleotide sequence reads TGTGCCAGCAGTGAATTTGCTAGTGGAGAGACCCAGTACTTC.